These 25 T cell receptor beta chains share one sample of origin, sequenced in a study of blood T cell repertoires in COVID-19. The repertoire was sequenced with immunoSEQ multiplex PCR; TCRdb's copy has only in-frame clones and lacks some. The data hold roughly 130,000 clones, with less than 90% observed a single time. Sequencing was done on a sample of peripheral blood. The origin of the receptors is a woman in her 30s who had recovered from COVID-19.

This chain links TRBV29-1 with TRBJ1-6, with TRBD1 identical over 8 bases. The CDR3 runs 13 residues. CDR1 and CDR2 from the germline V gene are SQVTM and ANQGSEA. The V and J ends lost 6 bases and 7 bases, in that order; junction bases with no gene match: 5. CDR3 protein: CSVRTGPNSPLHF. The CDR3 DNA is TGCAGCGTGCGGACAGGGCCAAATTCACCCCTCCACTTT.

This clone was observed at least ten times. V gene TRBV4-1 combines with J gene TRBJ2-1, with D unclear. Looked up from germline, CDR1 is MGHRA and CDR2 is YSYEKL. This CDR3 region has 14 residues. The ends were cut back, 3 bases at V and 3 bases at J, with 9 bases in the middle. The CDR3 loop is CASSHSGIYNEQFF. The CDR3 region has the DNA TGCGCCAGCAGCCACTCAGGAATCTACAATGAGCAGTTCTTC.

This chain joins TRBV7-2 and TRBJ2-1; 12 nucleotides agree with TRBD2. This CDR3 comprises 17 residues. The trim removed 4 bases at V and 4 bases at J, leaving 8 bases unmatched. Germline values: CDR1 SGHTA, CDR2 FQGNSA. CDR3 sequence: CASSSPPGTSGYNEQFF. The CDR3 bases are TGTGCCAGCAGCTCCCCTCCAGGGACTAGCGGGTACAATGAGCAGTTCTTC. The variable domain in full, completed from reference TRBV7-2 and TRBJ2-1, reads GAGVSQSPSNKVTEKGKDVELRCDPISGHTALYWYRQSLGQGLEFLIYFQGNSAPDKSGLPSDRFSAERTGGSVSTLTIQRTQQEDSAVYLCASSSPPGTSGYNEQFFGPGTRLTVL.

The chain couples TRBV7-9 to TRBJ1-4, with D uncertain. V lost 5 bases, J lost 5 bases, and 12 bases lay in between. The CDR3 runs to 14 residues. Germline CDR1 reads SEHNR; CDR2 reads FQNEAQ (reference sequence). This CDR3 is CASSQGRSNEKLFF. The CDR3 DNA reads TGTGCCAGCAGCCAAGGGAGGTCAAATGAAAAACTGTTTTTT.

The chain recombines TRBV5-4 with TRBJ2-1; TRBD2 agrees at 9 bases. V lost 1 base, J lost 5 bases, and 4 bases stayed unmatched. The CDR3 is made up of 15 amino acids. Germline CDR1 and CDR2: SGHNT and YYREEE (reference sequence). CDR3 nucleotides: TGTGCCAGCAGCTTGATAGCGGGGGAAAACAATGAGCAGTTCTTC. The encoded protein is CASSLIAGENNEQFF.

This clone was counted once. Written as DNA, the CDR3 is TGTGCCAGCAGTTCGATAGCGGGGTCAGAGACCCAGTACTTC. This gives the protein CASSSIAGSETQYF. V usage is TRBV27 and J usage is TRBJ2-5, with 8 bases matching TRBD2. Looked up from germline, CDR1 is MNHEY and CDR2 is SMNVEV (reference sequence). Trimming took 4 bases from V and 4 from J; bases not matched to a gene: 5. The CDR3 runs to 14 residues.

The CDR3 DNA follows: TGTGCCAGCAGCCAGTACATCGATACGCAGTATTTT. Encoded protein: CASSQYIDTQYF. J is TRBJ2-3 and V is TRBV3-1 (or the pseudogene TRBV3-2), with D unresolved. The V gene's germline CDR1 is LGHDT and CDR2 YNNKEL (reference sequence). V was shortened by 3 bases and J by 6 bases, with 7 bases between the two germline ends. The CDR3 is 12 residues long.

The V gene is TRBV4-2, the J gene TRBJ1-5; TRBD1 might be the D (5 bases). The CDR3 consists of 15 residues. The germline V gene has CDR1 LGHNA and CDR2 YNFKEQ. Trimming removed 0 bases from V and 4 bases from J, with 10 bases in between. CDR3 nucleotide sequence: TGTGCCAGCAGCCAAGATAGTCGGGGGAATCAGCCCCAGCATTTT. Amino acid sequence: CASSQDSRGNQPQHF.

The V call is TRBV2, the J call TRBJ1-1; 7 bases match TRBD1. CDR3 size: 13 residues. CDR1 SNHLY and CDR2 FYNNEI come from the germline V gene. V dropped 5 bases and J dropped 4; count of bases not matched to a gene: 4. The chain's CDR3 is CASSTQGSTEAFF. Written as DNA, the CDR3 is TGTGCCAGCAGTACACAGGGGAGCACTGAAGCTTTCTTT.

The rearrangement links TRBV19 to TRBJ1-2; 8 bases line up with TRBD1. Per the germline V gene, CDR1 is LNHDA and CDR2 is SQIVND (reference sequence). The CDR3 has 17 amino acids. J was trimmed by 3 bases and V by 3 bases; bases with no gene match: 12. CDR3 nucleotide sequence: TGTGCCAGTAGTATTAGGGCAGGGGGCGAAATCGACTATGGCTACACCTTC. It yields the protein CASSIRAGGEIDYGYTF.

The CDR3 nucleotides are TGTGCCAGCACCAAGCGAGAGGGAGATTACAATGAGCAGTTCTTC. Its protein product is CASTKREGDYNEQFF. The V call is TRBV25-1, the J call TRBJ2-1; the D gene is possibly TRBD2 (5 bases). The V and J ends lost 7 bases and 4 bases respectively, with 17 bases between them. Germline CDR1 MGHDK, CDR2 SYGVNS. This CDR3 has 15 residues.

V and J are TRBV19 and TRBJ2-2, with D maybe TRBD2 (6 bases). There are 15 residues in the CDR3. Trimming shortened V by 5 bases and J by 2 bases, and 12 bases separated the two germline ends. Germline V CDR1 and CDR2: LNHDA, SQIVND (reference sequence). The CDR3 here is CASSLPGTNTGELFF. The CDR3 nucleotides are TGTGCCAGTAGTTTGCCAGGGACTAACACCGGGGAGCTGTTTTTT.

This chain uses TRBV6-1 with TRBJ2-7, with 9 nucleotides matching TRBD1. The germline V gene has CDR1 MNHNS and CDR2 SASEGT. V was pared by 3 bases and J by 3 bases, with 6 bases of the junction left unmatched. The CDR3 totals 15 residues. The CDR3 nucleotides are TGTGCCAGCAGTGAGATTGACAGGGGGGACTACGAGCAGTACTTC. Translation: CASSEIDRGDYEQYF.

With respect to this clone: A much larger clone is a single base away; this may be a read error. The rearrangement joins TRBV5-6 to TRBJ1-2; D not resolved. Per germline, CDR1 SGHDT and CDR2 YYEEEE. Trimming removed 0 bases from V and 1 base from J, with 4 bases in between. This CDR3 is built from 13 residues. The CDR3 DNA reads as TGTGCCAGCAGCTTGGACAGTAACTATGGCTACACCTTC. Encoded protein: CASSLDSNYGYTF.

V and J are TRBV15 and TRBJ1-5; TRBD1 matches 7 bases. The germline V gene has CDR1 LNHNV and CDR2 YYDKDF (reference sequence). J lost 7 bases, V lost 0 bases, and 3 bases had no gene match. The CDR3 loop spans 14 amino acids. Written as DNA, the CDR3 is TGTGCCACCAGCAGAGATCACAGGGGACAGCCCCAGCATTTT. Amino acid sequence: CATSRDHRGQPQHF.

The chain recombines TRBV2 with TRBJ2-7, with 9 bases lining up with TRBD2. The V segment lost 6 bases and the J segment 6 bases; nucleotides outside the gene matches: 9. Germline V gives CDR1 SNHLY, CDR2 FYNNEI. CDR3 length equals 14 residues. DNA for the CDR3: TGTGCCAGCAGATCCGCGGGAGGGCCGGGCGAGCAGTACTTC. Translating it yields CASRSAGGPGEQYF.

This clone has more than one count but fewer than ten. The chain is built from TRBV6-6 and TRBJ2-1; D possibly corresponds to TRBD2 (5 bases). The CDR3 covers 16 residues. Germline V CDR1 and CDR2: MNHNY, SVGAGI (reference sequence). The V gene lost 6 bases and the J gene lost 0 bases, with 15 bases spanning the gap. The CDR3 spells CASRPHPSSSYNEQFF. CDR3 nucleotide sequence: TGTGCCAGCAGACCCCATCCTAGCAGCTCCTACAATGAGCAGTTCTTC.

The chain couples TRBV30 to TRBJ1-1; D unresolved. V gave up 5 bases and J gave up 3 bases, with 13 bases separating them. The CDR3 extends over 13 amino acids. The germline CDR1 and CDR2 sequences are GTSNPN and SVGIG (reference sequence). For the CDR3, the DNA is TGTGCCTGGTCCCCCTCGGTTGACACTGAAGCTTTCTTT. As protein: CAWSPSVDTEAFF.

The gene calls are TRBV6-5 and TRBJ1-3; D is unresolved. Trimming cost V 0 bases and J 0 bases, with 9 bases left between them. Germline CDR1 MNHEY, CDR2 SVGAGI. The CDR3 extends over 16 amino acids. CDR3 sequence (DNA): TGTGCCAGCAGTTACTCGCCCAGCGTCTCTGGAAACACCATATATTTT. Encoded protein: CASSYSPSVSGNTIYF.

V and J are TRBV5-6 and TRBJ1-2; D may be TRBD1 (6 bases). The V end was cut by 1 base, the J end by 3 bases, with 13 bases between. From germline, CDR1 is SGHDT and CDR2 YYEEEE. This CDR3 region has 15 residues. The CDR3 spells CASSLYDRLDYGYTF. CDR3 bases: TGTGCCAGCAGCTTGTACGACAGGTTGGACTATGGCTACACCTTC. Full variable domain (rest looked up from reference TRBV5-6 and TRBJ1-2): DAGVTQSPTHLIKTRGQQVTLRCSPKSGHDTVSWYQQALGQGPQFIFQYYEEEERQRGNFPDRFSGHQFPNYSSELNVNALLLGDSALYLCASSLYDRLDYGYTFGSGTRLTVV.

V is TRBV20-1 and J is TRBJ2-4; D remains ambiguous. The CDR3 has 15 residues. V dropped 3 bases and J dropped 2 bases, with 14 bases sitting between them. The V gene's germline CDR1 is DFQATT and CDR2 SNEGSKA (reference sequence). CDR3: CSASNPILTKNIQYF. Written as DNA, the CDR3 is TGCAGTGCTAGTAACCCTATCTTGACCAAAAACATTCAGTACTTC.

J is TRBJ1-2 and V is TRBV29-1; the D is unclear. Trimming took 2 bases from V and 5 from J, leaving 15 bases between them. Germline V gives CDR1 SQVTM, CDR2 ANQGSEA. This CDR3 comprises 14 residues. DNA of the CDR3: TGCAGCGTTGAAATAACGGGAATTCGGTATGGCTACACCTTC. Protein product: CSVEITGIRYGYTF.

The gene calls are TRBV28 and TRBJ1-1; 7 bases map to TRBD1. In germline, CDR1 is MDHEN, CDR2 SYDVKM. This CDR3 spans 11 amino acids. V shed 6 bases, J shed 8 bases, and the junction held 3 bases outside the gene matches. CDR3 sequence (DNA): TGTGCCAGCAGCCCGGGACAGGAAGCTTTCTTT. Its protein product is CASSPGQEAFF.

This clone was observed at least ten times. The rearrangement joins TRBV30 to TRBJ2-5; TRBD2 is a possible D gene (6 bases). This CDR3 is built from 16 residues. In germline, CDR1 is GTSNPN, CDR2 SVGIG (reference sequence). Deletions cut 0 bases from V and 5 bases from J, with 19 bases between. This CDR3 reads CAWSVRGPSSGETQYF. As DNA, the CDR3 is TGTGCCTGGAGTGTACGCGGCCCATCAAGCGGGGAGACCCAGTACTTC.

This chain joins TRBV28 and TRBJ1-3; tentatively, D is TRBD1 (6 bases). Trimming cost V 5 bases and J 2 bases, with 16 bases left between them. The CDR3 is 16 residues long. CDR1 is MDHEN and CDR2 is SYDVKM in the germline V gene. The chain's CDR3 is CASSRAIGGPGNTIYF. DNA of the CDR3: TGTGCCAGCAGTAGAGCCATTGGGGGCCCTGGAAACACCATATATTTT.